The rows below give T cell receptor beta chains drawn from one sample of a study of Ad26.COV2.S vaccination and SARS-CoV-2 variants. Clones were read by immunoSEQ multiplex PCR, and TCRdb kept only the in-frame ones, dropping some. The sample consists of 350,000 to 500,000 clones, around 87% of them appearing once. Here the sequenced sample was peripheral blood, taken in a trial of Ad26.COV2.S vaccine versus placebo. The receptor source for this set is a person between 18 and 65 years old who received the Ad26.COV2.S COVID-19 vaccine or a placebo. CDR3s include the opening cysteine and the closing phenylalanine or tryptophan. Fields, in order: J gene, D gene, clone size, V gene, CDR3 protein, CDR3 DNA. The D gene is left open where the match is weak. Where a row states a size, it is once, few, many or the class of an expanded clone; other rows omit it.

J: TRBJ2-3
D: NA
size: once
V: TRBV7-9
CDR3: CASSDRVPQSDTQYF
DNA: TGTGCCAGCAGCGACCGGGTCCCACAATCAGATACGCAGTATTTT

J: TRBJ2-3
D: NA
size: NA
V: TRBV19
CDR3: CASSTAFDVATDTQYF
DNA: TGTGCCAGTAGTACCGCTTTTGACGTTGCCACAGATACGCAGTATTTT

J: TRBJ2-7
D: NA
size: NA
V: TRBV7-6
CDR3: CASSLDTGLDYEQYF
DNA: TGTGCCAGCAGCTTAGATACGGGGCTGGACTACGAGCAGTACTTC

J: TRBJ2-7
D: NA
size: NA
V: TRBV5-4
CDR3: CASSLEVSDGYEQYF
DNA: TGTGCCAGCAGCTTGGAAGTCTCGGATGGCTACGAGCAGTACTTC

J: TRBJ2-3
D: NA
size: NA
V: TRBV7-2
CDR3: CASSISGALGSDTQYF
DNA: TGTGCCAGCAGCATATCAGGGGCCCTTGGGTCAGATACGCAGTATTTT

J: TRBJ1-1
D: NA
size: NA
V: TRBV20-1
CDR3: CSARRGPEAFF
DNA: TGCAGTGCTCGAAGGGGCCCTGAAGCTTTCTTT

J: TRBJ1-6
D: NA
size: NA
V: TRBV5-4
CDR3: CASSFFGQLNSPLHF
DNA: TGTGCCAGCAGCTTTTTCGGACAGCTGAATTCACCCCTCCACTTT

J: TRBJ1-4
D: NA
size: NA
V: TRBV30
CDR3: CAWSFDTTNEKLFF
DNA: TGTGCCTGGAGTTTCGACACAACTAATGAAAAACTGTTTTTT

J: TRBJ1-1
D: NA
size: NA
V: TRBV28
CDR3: CASSSINTEAFF
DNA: TGTGCCAGCAGTTCAATCAACACTGAAGCTTTCTTT

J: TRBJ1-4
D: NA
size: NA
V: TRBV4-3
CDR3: CASSQAGSLNEKLFF
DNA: TGCGCCAGCAGCCAAGCAGGCTCTCTGAATGAAAAACTGTTTTTT

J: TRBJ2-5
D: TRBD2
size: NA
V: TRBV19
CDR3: CASSIGAGGNQETQYF
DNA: TGTGCCAGTAGTATTGGGGCGGGGGGGAACCAAGAGACCCAGTACTTC

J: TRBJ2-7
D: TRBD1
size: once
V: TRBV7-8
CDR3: CASSLGYRGQWEQYF
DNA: TGTGCCAGCAGCTTAGGGTACAGGGGGCAGTGGGAGCAGTACTTC

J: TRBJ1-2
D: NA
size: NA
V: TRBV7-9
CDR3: CASSLSRDYGYTF
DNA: TGTGCCAGCAGCTTAAGCAGGGACTATGGCTACACCTTC

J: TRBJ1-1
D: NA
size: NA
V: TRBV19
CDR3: CASSGAGARTEAFF
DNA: TGTGCCAGTAGTGGGGCGGGGGCGCGAACTGAAGCTTTCTTT

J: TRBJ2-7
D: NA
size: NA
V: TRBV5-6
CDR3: CASRFGGGASYEQYF
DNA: TGTGCCAGCAGATTTGGTGGGGGGGCTTCCTACGAGCAGTACTTC

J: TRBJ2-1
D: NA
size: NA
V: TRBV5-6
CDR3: CASSLNINEQFF
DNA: TGTGCCAGCAGCTTGAATATAAATGAGCAGTTCTTC

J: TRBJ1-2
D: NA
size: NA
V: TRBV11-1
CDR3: CASSSGWAGYTF
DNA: TGTGCCAGCAGCTCCGGGTGGGCTGGCTACACCTTC

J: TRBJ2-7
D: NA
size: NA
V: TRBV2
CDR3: CASSITTGGGEQYF
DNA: TGTGCCAGCAGTATTACTACAGGGGGGGGCGAGCAGTACTTC

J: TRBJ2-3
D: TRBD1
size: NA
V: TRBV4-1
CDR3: CASSQAGTGIPTDTQYF
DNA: TGCGCCAGCAGCCAAGCCGGGACAGGGATTCCGACAGATACGCAGTATTTT

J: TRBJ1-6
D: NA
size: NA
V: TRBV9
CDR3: CASSVAQSPLHF
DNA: TGTGCCAGCAGCGTAGCCCAATCACCCCTCCACTTT

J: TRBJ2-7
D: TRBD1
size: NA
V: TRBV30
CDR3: CAWSVGTGLNEQYF
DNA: TGTGCCTGGAGTGTGGGGACAGGGCTCAACGAGCAGTACTTC

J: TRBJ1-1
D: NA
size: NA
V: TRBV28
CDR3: CASSLSTKGRLEVDTEAFF
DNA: TGTGCCAGCAGTTTATCCACAAAGGGACGGCTTGAAGTCGACACTGAAGCTTTCTTT

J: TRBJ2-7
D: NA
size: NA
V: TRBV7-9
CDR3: CASSFGDYEQYF
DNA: TGTGCCAGCAGCTTCGGGGACTACGAGCAGTACTTC

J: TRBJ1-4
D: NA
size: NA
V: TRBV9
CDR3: CASSVEGASTEKLFF
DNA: TGTGCCAGCAGCGTAGAAGGGGCGTCTACTGAAAAACTGTTTTTT